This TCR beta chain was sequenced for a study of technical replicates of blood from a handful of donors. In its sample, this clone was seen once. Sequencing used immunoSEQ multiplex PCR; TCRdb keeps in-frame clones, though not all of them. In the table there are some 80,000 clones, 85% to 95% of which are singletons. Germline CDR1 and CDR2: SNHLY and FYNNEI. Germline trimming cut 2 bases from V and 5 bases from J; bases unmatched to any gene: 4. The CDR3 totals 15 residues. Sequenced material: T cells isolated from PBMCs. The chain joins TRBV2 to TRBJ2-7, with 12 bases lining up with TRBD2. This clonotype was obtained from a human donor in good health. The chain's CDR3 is CASSEPRLAGDEQYF. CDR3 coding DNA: TGTGCCAGCAGTGAACCCCGACTAGCGGGAGACGAGCAGTACTTC.